The rows below give T cell receptor beta chains drawn from one sample of a study of cytomegalovirus exposure and HLA in healthy donors. Generated by immunoSEQ multiplex PCR, the TCRdb table keeps only in-frame clones and is missing some. The repertoire holds roughly 120,000 clones, with over 80% as singletons. The sample comprised PBMCs. The receptors originated from a man aged 45-65 years in good health and CMV-seronegative. CDR3s leave out the opening cysteine and the closing phenylalanine or tryptophan. Each record gives: J gene, V gene, CDR3 protein.

TRBJ2-3 TRBV6-1 ASIRDTPSTDTQY
TRBJ1-2 TRBV7-2 ASSPQGTYGYT
TRBJ1-5 TRBV28 ANTGEIPQPQH
TRBJ2-3 TRBV9 ASSVVASGFTDTQY
TRBJ2-1 TRBV25-1 ASRGQSYNEQF
TRBJ2-5 TRBV7-2 ASSLVPAGVEKTQY
TRBJ1-1 TRBV5-6 ASRGGGDFRDEAF
TRBJ2-7 TRBV6-6 ASSYSAGGPYEQY
TRBJ1-5 TRBV4-1 ASSSLDSLNQPQH
TRBJ1-4 TRBV10-3 AISESTGEVNEKLF
TRBJ1-2 TRBV28 ASSSYTGGYT
TRBJ1-1 TRBV18 ASSPRGDTEAF
TRBJ1-2 TRBV10-3 AIRVTGVWYGYT
TRBJ1-2 TRBV25-1 ASSELRRNGYT
TRBJ1-2 TRBV7-8 ASSTRDRAFGGYT
TRBJ2-7 TRBV20-1 SARWRGLQY
TRBJ2-1 TRBV29-1 SGVWAPNNNEQF
TRBJ2-3 TRBV19 ASSMRRLSSTDTQY
TRBJ1-5 TRBV18 ASSRVQGQGSNQPQH
TRBJ1-5 TRBV7-2 ASSPGGTSQPQH
TRBJ1-4 TRBV2 ASRVEEKLF
TRBJ1-6 TRBV28 ASFSGVNSPLH
TRBJ2-3 TRBV7-9 ASSSRSLLGD
TRBJ2-6 TRBV4-3 ASSQDPQWGARSGANVLT
TRBJ1-1 TRBV7-7 ASSLDGYTEAF
TRBJ2-5 TRBV29-1 SVEGFREWRETQY
TRBJ2-7 TRBV19 ASSVGVSYEQY
TRBJ2-5 TRBV7-9 ASSLPLAIQETQY
TRBJ1-5 TRBV28 ASSTRDRGKGNQPQH
TRBJ1-2 TRBV5-1 ARTLDPGTAIYGYT
TRBJ2-5 TRBV29-1 SVSSLGVQETQY
TRBJ2-1 TRBV23-1 AILPSAHNEQF
TRBJ2-5 TRBV19 ASSIDREVCGGGETQY
TRBJ1-6 TRBV5-4 ASSSSKLNNSPLH
TRBJ1-1 TRBV5-4 ASSLRSTEAF
TRBJ1-4 TRBV7-9 ASSLGQSDEKLF
TRBJ2-1 TRBV28 ASSTDETPSYNEQF
TRBJ1-2 TRBV7-3 ASSLDSRYGYT
TRBJ1-2 TRBV19 ASSISAGFFYGYT
TRBJ1-6 TRBV28 ASSASRGGVGKPLH
TRBJ2-7 TRBV5-1 ASSPVGQGAKAYEQY
TRBJ1-1 TRBV30 AWTLGQKINTEAF
TRBJ1-1 TRBV28 ASSSSFLGNTEAF
TRBJ1-3 TRBV2 ASRTGGALRNTIY
TRBJ2-7 TRBV29-1 SVESPRASGRANEQY
TRBJ1-6 TRBV1 TRTDREYYNSPLH
TRBJ2-3 TRBV7-9 SSSFVGGADTDTQY
TRBJ1-6 TRBV5-6 ASSTWTADNSPFH
TRBJ2-1 TRBV7-3 ASSLSWQNEQF
TRBJ2-5 TRBV19 ASSIAGVSETQY
TRBJ2-7 TRBV7-2 ASSPNRGEAQEQY
TRBJ1-4 TRBV9 ASSGSEGVTNEKLF
TRBJ2-7 TRBV28 ASSFDRGGYEQY
TRBJ1-1 TRBV10-3 AISERQTNTEAF